The 26 T cell receptor beta chains given below trace back to one sample, sequenced in a study of T-cell memory formation after mild COVID-19. In TCRdb, the 5' RACE reads were re-called with MiXCR into one record per CDR3 protein. Of about 320,000 distinct CDR3 sequences listed, around 15% are singletons. The sample comprised PBMCs or a T cell subset sorted from them (not recorded which). The origin of the receptors is a man younger than 35 who had mild COVID-19 (a few samples of this study predate the infection). Cell type and time point are not known.

This clonotype was detected a few times. V gene TRBV10-3 combines with J gene TRBJ1-1, with 8 bases aligning to TRBD1. CDR1 is ENHRY and CDR2 is SYGVKD in the germline V gene. J lost 3 bases, V lost 11 bases, and 5 bases had no gene match. There are 12 residues in the CDR3. The CDR3 is CAARTGYTEAFF. The CDR3 nucleotides read TGTGCCGCGCGGACAGGGTACACTGAAGCTTTCTTT.

The V gene is TRBV30, the J gene TRBJ2-7, with D tentatively TRBD1 or TRBD2 (5 bases each). The V end lost 2 bases, the J end lost 6 bases, and 14 bases lay between the germline ends. CDR1 is GTSNPN, CDR2 SVGIG, per germline (reference sequence). The CDR3 totals 13 residues. CDR3 sequence reads: CAWSRGEGLEQYF. The CDR3 bases are TGTGCCTGGAGTCGGGGCGAGGGTCTCGAGCAGTACTTC.

This clonotype was seen repeatedly, ten times or more. The chain couples TRBV20-1 to TRBJ2-1; TRBD1 matches 7 bases. In germline, CDR1 is DFQATT, CDR2 SNEGSKA (reference sequence). The CDR3 has 15 residues. V shed 5 bases, J shed 3 bases, and the junction held 10 bases outside the gene matches. CDR3 residues: CSAPKDWTGYNEQFF. CDR3 bases: TGCAGTGCTCCGAAAGATTGGACAGGCTACAATGAGCAGTTCTTC.

This clonotype was counted ten times or more. This chain uses TRBV7-6 with TRBJ2-1; 10 bases are shared with TRBD2. This CDR3 is built from 17 residues. V lost 5 bases, J lost 4 bases, and 11 bases stayed unmatched. Germline V CDR1 and CDR2: SGHVS, FNYEAQ. CDR3: CASSKRASGGEYNEQFF. The CDR3, as DNA: TGTGCCAGCAGCAAGCGGGCTAGCGGGGGCGAATACAATGAGCAGTTCTTC.

The rearrangement links TRBV12-3 or TRBV12-4 to TRBJ2-5, with D possibly being TRBD2 (6 bases). V lost 3 bases and J 5 bases, leaving 19 bases between the germline ends. The CDR3 consists of 16 residues. The CDR3, as DNA: TGTGCCAGCAGTTTCCGCGGGGCCAAAGGGGAGGAGACCCAGTACTTC. It encodes CASSFRGAKGEETQYF.

The rearrangement joins TRBV20-1 to TRBJ1-1, with D possibly matching TRBD1 (5 bases). This CDR3 has 15 residues. Germline lookup yields CDR1 DFQATT and CDR2 SNEGSKA (reference sequence). The V and J ends lost 2 bases and 2 bases respectively, with 15 bases between them. CDR3 bases: TGCAGTGCTAGACCGAGAGGGGCAGCAAACACTGAAGCTTTCTTT. Translating gives CSARPRGAANTEAFF.

V gene TRBV4-1 combines with J gene TRBJ1-2; a possible D gene is TRBD1 (5 bases). Germline assignment: CDR1 MGHRA and CDR2 YSYEKL. V gave up 4 bases and J gave up 1 base, with 10 bases separating them. This CDR3 is 14 amino acids long. CDR3 bases: TGCGCCAGCAGCCTCGGGGGGATTAACTATGGCTACACCTTC. Residues: CASSLGGINYGYTF.

The chain has TRBV3-1 and TRBJ2-3; either TRBD1 or TRBD2 may supply D (5 bases each). The V gene's germline CDR1 is LGHDT and CDR2 YNNKEL (reference sequence). The CDR3 extends over 16 amino acids. V shed 0 bases and J shed 5 bases, with 15 bases lying between them. The DNA for the CDR3 is TGTGCCAGCAGCCAAGAGTCCGGGACCGCACAAGATACGCAGTATTTT. It yields the protein CASSQESGTAQDTQYF.

This chain connects TRBV6-2 or TRBV6-3 to TRBJ2-7; a weak D match, TRBD2 (6 bases). Germline assignment: CDR1 MNHEY and CDR2 SVGEGT. Trimming cost V 2 bases and J 4 bases, with 15 bases left between them. The CDR3 runs 15 residues. DNA of the CDR3: TGTGCCAGCAGTTACCCCCCCGACGGGGGATACGAGCAGTACGTC. This encodes CASSYPPDGGYEQYV.

The chain recombines TRBV21-1 with TRBJ1-2. TRBV21-1 is a pseudogene segment. The CDR3 totals 13 residues. CDR3 DNA sequence: TGTGCCAGCAGCAATCGGGCAGATTATGGCTACACCTTC. Translated, it gives CASSNRADYGYTF.

This chain links TRBV2 with TRBJ2-1; D gene ambiguous. This CDR3 has 15 amino acids. Trimming took 6 bases from V and 0 from J, leaving 12 bases between them. In germline, CDR1 is SNHLY, CDR2 FYNNEI. The CDR3 bases are TGTGCCAGCAGAAGAGAGCGCAGCTCCTACAATGAGCAGTTCTTC. This codes for CASRRERSSYNEQFF. The whole variable domain, filled in from reference TRBV2 and TRBJ2-1, reads EPEVTQTPSHQVTQMGQEVILRCVPISNHLYFYWYRQILGQKVEFLVSFYNNEISEKSEIFDDQFSVERPDGSNFTLKIRSTKLEDSAMYFCASRRERSSYNEQFFGPGTRLTVL.

This clonotype was counted only a few times. The chain couples TRBV7-8 to TRBJ1-1; D uncertain. Looked up from germline, CDR1 is SGHVS and CDR2 is FQNEAQ. This CDR3 spans 14 amino acids. V shed 3 bases and J shed 4 bases, with 12 bases lying between them. CDR3 residues: CASSFLRESTEAFF. The CDR3 DNA reads as TGTGCCAGCAGCTTCCTTCGAGAAAGCACTGAAGCTTTCTTT.

V is TRBV19 and J is TRBJ1-5, with 7 nucleotides matching TRBD1. After removal of 6 bases from V and 1 base from J, the junction contained 3 bases not matched to a gene. The CDR3 extends over 14 amino acids. From germline, CDR1 is LNHDA and CDR2 SQIVND (reference sequence). CDR3 in DNA: TGTGCCAGTAGGACACAGGGGAGCAATCAGCCCCAGCATTTT. This codes for CASRTQGSNQPQHF.

V and J are TRBV6-4 and TRBJ2-3; D is possibly TRBD1 (6 bases). The CDR3 consists of 14 residues. The germline V gene encodes CDR1 MRHNA and CDR2 SNTAGT. The V end lost 8 bases, the J end lost 0 bases, and 12 bases lay between the germline ends. CDR3 nucleotides: TGTGCCAGCGCGACAGGATTTAGCACAGATACGCAGTATTTT. Translating it yields CASATGFSTDTQYF.

The chain recombines TRBV29-1 with TRBJ2-6; 7 bases are shared with TRBD1. Trimming removed 4 bases from V and 4 bases from J; junction bases left unmatched: 4. CDR1 is SQVTM, CDR2 ANQGSEA, per germline. This CDR3 contains 14 residues. The CDR3 is CSVGGGSGANVLTF. The CDR3 coding sequence is TGCAGCGTTGGAGGGGGCTCCGGGGCCAACGTCCTGACTTTC.

This clonotype was detected only a few times. The genes are TRBV4-3 and TRBJ2-1, with 10 bases that match TRBD2. CDR1 is LGHNA and CDR2 is YSLEER in the germline V gene. The V segment lost 0 bases and the J segment 7 bases; nucleotides outside the gene matches: 0. The CDR3 totals 14 residues. CDR3 sequence (DNA): TGCGCCAGCAGCCAAGAGGGACTAGCGAATGAGCAGTTCTTC. Its translation is CASSQEGLANEQFF.

The J gene is TRBJ2-3, the V gene TRBV20-1; 8 positions agree with TRBD2. The V segment lost 6 bases and the J segment 4 bases; nucleotides outside the gene matches: 12. CDR3 length: 15 amino acids. Germline-derived CDR1 and CDR2 are DFQATT and SNEGSKA (reference sequence). In DNA form, the CDR3 reads TGCAGTGCCCTTAGGGCTAGCGGGCCCTCAGATACGCAGTATTTT. Its protein is CSALRASGPSDTQYF.

V usage is TRBV24-1 and J usage is TRBJ2-3, with D possibly being TRBD1 or TRBD2 (5 bases each). This CDR3 has 17 amino acids. V lost 4 bases and J 2 bases, leaving 18 bases between the germline ends. Looked up from germline, CDR1 is KGHDR and CDR2 is SFDVKD. CDR3 amino acids: CATSEGPSSGATDTQYF. The CDR3 DNA is TGTGCCACCAGTGAGGGGCCTAGCAGTGGTGCCACAGATACGCAGTATTTT.

This clonotype was observed a handful of times. The V and J genes are TRBV6-5 and TRBJ2-7; TRBD1 or TRBD2 may be the D gene (5 bases each). The CDR3 extends over 15 amino acids. V lost 5 bases and J 3 bases, leaving 17 bases between the germline ends. Germline CDR1 reads MNHEY; CDR2 reads SVGAGI. CDR3 sequence reads: CASSTALGRNYEQYF. The CDR3 DNA follows: TGTGCCAGCAGTACCGCCCTGGGACGGAACTACGAGCAGTACTTC.

This clonotype has just a few counts. CDR3 coding DNA: TGTGCCAGCAAACCCTGGGGCACTGAAGCTTTCTTT. This codes for CASKPWGTEAFF. The rearrangement links TRBV9 to TRBJ1-1; D gene unclear. The germline gives CDR1 SGDLS, CDR2 YYNGEE. The CDR3 is made up of 12 amino acids. The V and J ends lost 6 bases and 4 bases respectively, with 10 bases between them.

V is TRBV14 and J is TRBJ1-1; no clear D gene. V lost 7 bases to trimming and J lost 4 bases, with 13 bases between them. The CDR3 is 13 amino acids. Germline V CDR1 and CDR2: SGHDN, FVKESK. The CDR3 protein is CASKRGVSTEAFF. The DNA of the CDR3 is TGTGCCAGCAAGCGGGGAGTTAGCACTGAAGCTTTCTTT.

This clonotype appeared a few times. The chain couples TRBV5-1 to TRBJ2-5, with TRBD1 matching 9 bases. The V segment lost 5 bases and the J segment 0 bases; nucleotides outside the gene matches: 5. The CDR3 has 15 amino acids. Germline assignment: CDR1 SGHRS and CDR2 YFSETQ. The CDR3 sequence is CASSSGQGYQETQYF. DNA for the CDR3: TGCGCCAGCAGTTCCGGACAGGGGTACCAAGAGACCCAGTACTTC.

The genes are TRBV4-3 and TRBJ1-4; a weak D match, TRBD1 (6 bases). Germline V CDR1 and CDR2: LGHNA, YSLEER. V was clipped by 0 bases and J by 6 bases, with 11 bases between them. CDR3 size: 15 residues. The CDR3 protein is CASSQDGEGDEKLFF. The CDR3, as DNA: TGCGCCAGCAGCCAAGATGGAGAGGGGGATGAAAAACTGTTTTTT.

V and J are TRBV6-1 and TRBJ2-3; 10 bases line up with TRBD1. Germline lookup yields CDR1 MNHNS and CDR2 SASEGT. The CDR3 runs 15 residues. Losses at the gene ends were 3 bases for V and 8 bases for J; bases not matched to a gene: 8. CDR3 nucleotides: TGTGCCAGCAGTGAGGACAGGGGGGACGGCGGTACGCAGTATTTT. This translates into CASSEDRGDGGTQYF.

A few counts support this clonotype. The V gene is TRBV7-2, the J gene TRBJ1-6; tentative D call: TRBD1 (5 bases). V lost 4 bases and J 5 bases, leaving 9 bases between the germline ends. This CDR3 region has 14 residues. The germline gives CDR1 SGHTA, CDR2 FQGNSA. The CDR3 coding sequence is TGTGCCAGCAGCTCCGACAGCAATAATTCACCCCTCCACTTT. This gives the protein CASSSDSNNSPLHF.

The table lists this clonotype with a few counts. The chain employs TRBV9 and TRBJ2-3, with unresolved D. Germline V gives CDR1 SGDLS, CDR2 YYNGEE. The CDR3 extends over 16 amino acids. V gave up 3 bases and J gave up 2 bases, with 16 bases separating them. The CDR3 spells CASSARVQRITDTQYF. The CDR3 nucleotides are TGTGCCAGCAGCGCCCGGGTCCAGAGGATCACAGATACGCAGTATTTT.